This is a list of T cell receptor beta chains from one sample in a study of OX40 agonist ivuxolimab in advanced cancers. Measured with immunoSEQ multiplex PCR; TCRdb has only the in-frame clones, and not every one. The sample carries tens of thousands of clones, approximately 86% recorded once. Specimen: CD4+ or CD8+ T cells sorted from blood, collected in a trial of the OX40 agonist ivuxolimab. The receptor source for this set is an adult with an advanced solid tumor such as melanoma, head and neck, liver or kidney cancer. Both conserved end residues are part of each CDR3. A D gene is named only where the DNA matches it firmly. Clone sizes are given selectively: once, few, many, or a class where the clone is expanded.

j_call clone_size d_call v_call cdr3_length cdr3_nt cdr3_aa
TRBJ2-1 NA TRBD2 TRBV30 15 TGTGCCTGGAGTCTAGGGACTACCATCTACAATGAGCAGTTCTTC CAWSLGTTIYNEQFF
TRBJ2-7 NA TRBD2 TRBV10-2 14 TGCGCCAGCAGAGATAGCGGGAGGGCCTTCGAGCAGTACTTC CASRDSGRAFEQYF
TRBJ1-2 NA NA TRBV20-1 10 TGCAGTGCTATCAGGGACGGCTACACCTTC CSAIRDGYTF
TRBJ1-2 NA TRBD1 TRBV6-5 13 TGTGCCAGCAGGGCCGGGACAGGCAGCGGCTACACCTTC CASRAGTGSGYTF
TRBJ2-2 NA NA TRBV18 14 TGTGCCAGCTCACCGGGTCAGAACACCGGGGAGCTGTTTTTT CASSPGQNTGELFF
TRBJ2-3 NA TRBD2 TRBV27 18 TGTGCCAGCAGTTCCCATCGGACTAGCGGGAGTCCCACAGATACGCAGTATTTT CASSSHRTSGSPTDTQYF
TRBJ1-2 NA NA TRBV4-1 15 TGCGCCAGCAGCCGACTTGCGGCTGCTAACTATGGCTACACCTTC CASSRLAAANYGYTF
TRBJ2-1 NA NA TRBV5-4 16 TGTGCCAGCAGCTTGACAGGAAGGGTATTTTACAATGAGCAGTTCTTC CASSLTGRVFYNEQFF
TRBJ2-3 medium-sized NA TRBV6-4 16 TGTGCCAGCAGTGACAATGGTGGGGCCAGGCCAGATACGCAGTATTTT CASSDNGGARPDTQYF
TRBJ1-1 NA NA TRBV6-4 13 TGTGCCAGCAGCGTAAGGTTGAACACTGAAGCTTTCTTT CASSVRLNTEAFF
TRBJ2-2 NA TRBD2 TRBV5-6 15 TGTGCCAGCAGCTTGGATGGGACTAGGGCCGGGGAGCTGTTTTTT CASSLDGTRAGELFF
TRBJ2-3 NA NA TRBV7-9 16 TGTGCCAGCAGCTTACGCAGGGGAGTAGGCACAGATACGCAGTATTTT CASSLRRGVGTDTQYF
TRBJ2-7 NA TRBD1 TRBV6-6 16 TGTGCCAGCACCAAGACGGGCGGGACAGGGGACTACGAGCAGTACTTC CASTKTGGTGDYEQYF
TRBJ2-3 NA TRBD2 TRBV5-4 15 TGTGCCAGCAGCCGAGCGGGAGGGAGGACAGATACGCAGTATTTT CASSRAGGRTDTQYF
TRBJ2-3 NA NA TRBV6-5 15 TGTGCCAGCAGTTACTCGACGGGATCAACAGATACGCAGTATTTT CASSYSTGSTDTQYF
TRBJ1-3 NA TRBD1 TRBV18 14 TGTGCCAGCTCACCGCAGACAGGGGGAAACACCATATATTTT CASSPQTGGNTIYF
TRBJ1-5 NA NA TRBV4-1 16 TGCGCCAGCAGCCAAGAGAGGTTGGGGGTCAGTCAGCCCCAGCATTTT CASSQERLGVSQPQHF
TRBJ1-6 NA NA TRBV7-2 16 TGTGCCAGCAGCTCGGCCAGGGGCGCCTATAATTCACCCCTCCACTTT CASSSARGAYNSPLHF
TRBJ1-1 NA NA TRBV5-4 11 TGTGCCAGCAGCGCTCAGGACAGCTCGGTCTTT CASSAQDSSVF
TRBJ2-6 NA NA TRBV2 16 TGTGCCAGCAATCCGGGCCGCCCCTCTGGGGCCAACGTCCTGACTTTC CASNPGRPSGANVLTF
TRBJ2-5 NA NA TRBV18 12 TGTGCCAGCTCCCCTGGACTGGAGACCCAGTACTTC CASSPGLETQYF
TRBJ1-6 NA TRBD1 TRBV5-1 14 TGCGCCAGCAGGGACGGGACAGGGTCGTCACCCCTCCACTTT CASRDGTGSSPLHF
TRBJ2-7 NA NA TRBV5-4 14 TGTGCCAGCAGCTCCTGGACAGTGGCGGACGAGCAGTACTTC CASSSWTVADEQYF
TRBJ2-3 NA TRBD2 TRBV5-1 15 TGCGCCAGCAGGAAAAGCGGGGCGAGCACAGATACGCAGTATTTT CASRKSGASTDTQYF
TRBJ1-1 few NA TRBV23-1 14 TGCGCCAGCAGTCCTCCTCGAGGGGGCACTGAAGCTTTCTTT CASSPPRGGTEAFF
TRBJ2-2 NA NA TRBV18 16 TGTGCCAGCTCACCATTTTTAGACTCGAACACCGGGGAGCTGTTTTTT CASSPFLDSNTGELFF
TRBJ2-1 once TRBD2 TRBV5-4 16 TGTGCCAGCAGCCGCGGGGCTAGCGGCTCCTACAATGAGCAGTTCTTC CASSRGASGSYNEQFF
TRBJ2-7 NA NA TRBV7-2 12 TGTGCCAGCAGCACAGGGCTCTACGAGCAGTACTTC CASSTGLYEQYF
TRBJ1-1 NA NA TRBV18 13 TGTGCCAGCTCACCTATGATGAGCACTGAAGCTTTCTTT CASSPMMSTEAFF
TRBJ2-1 NA NA TRBV5-1 17 TGCGCCAGCAGCTTGGGTTACCAAAGACAGGTCTACAATGAGCAGTTCTTC CASSLGYQRQVYNEQFF
TRBJ2-7 NA NA TRBV4-1 17 TGCGCCAGCAGCCTTCAACATGGACCGCGCTCCTCCTACGAGCAGTACTTC CASSLQHGPRSSYEQYF
TRBJ2-5 once NA TRBV19 14 TGTGCCAGTAGTCCAGGGGCAGTTCAAGAGACCCAGTACTTC CASSPGAVQETQYF
TRBJ1-5 few NA TRBV19 14 TGTGCCAGTACCCTATTCGATAGCAATCAGCCCCAGCATTTT CASTLFDSNQPQHF
TRBJ2-3 NA NA TRBV29-1 12 TGCAGCGTACACGAGGGGGGCTTTACGCAGTATTTT CSVHEGGFTQYF
TRBJ1-6 NA NA TRBV6-1 17 TGTGCCAGCAGTGAAGCCAGGACTGGCGCCTATAATTCACCCCTCCACTTT CASSEARTGAYNSPLHF
TRBJ2-7 once TRBD1 TRBV6-5 14 TGTGCCAGCAGCCTCGCAGGACAGGGGTACGAGCAGTACTTC CASSLAGQGYEQYF
TRBJ2-5 NA TRBD1 TRBV19 15 TGTGCCAGTAGTACCCTGTGGACAGGGATAGAGACCCAGTACTTC CASSTLWTGIETQYF
TRBJ2-1 NA TRBD2 TRBV27 16 TGTGCCAGCAGTTTATCGGGGACTAGCGGGAGTTATGAGCAGTTCTTC CASSLSGTSGSYEQFF
TRBJ2-1 NA TRBD2 TRBV5-4 15 TGTGCCAGCAGCTCGACTAGCGGGAGTAGGTATGAGCAGTTCTTC CASSSTSGSRYEQFF
TRBJ2-1 NA TRBD1 TRBV5-6 15 TGTGCCAGCAGCTTGAATCTGGGACAGGCTTCTGAGCAGTTCTTC CASSLNLGQASEQFF
TRBJ1-4 NA NA TRBV11-3 16 TGTGCCAGCAGCTTAGAAGGATGGGAAACTAATGAAAAACTGTTTTTT CASSLEGWETNEKLFF
TRBJ1-3 few NA TRBV19 15 TGTGCCAGTAGTACGCGGGGGGCCTCTGGAAACACCATATATTTT CASSTRGASGNTIYF
TRBJ1-1 NA NA TRBV2 14 TGTGCCAGCAGTCTAGGGACGGTGAACACTGAAGCTTTCTTT CASSLGTVNTEAFF